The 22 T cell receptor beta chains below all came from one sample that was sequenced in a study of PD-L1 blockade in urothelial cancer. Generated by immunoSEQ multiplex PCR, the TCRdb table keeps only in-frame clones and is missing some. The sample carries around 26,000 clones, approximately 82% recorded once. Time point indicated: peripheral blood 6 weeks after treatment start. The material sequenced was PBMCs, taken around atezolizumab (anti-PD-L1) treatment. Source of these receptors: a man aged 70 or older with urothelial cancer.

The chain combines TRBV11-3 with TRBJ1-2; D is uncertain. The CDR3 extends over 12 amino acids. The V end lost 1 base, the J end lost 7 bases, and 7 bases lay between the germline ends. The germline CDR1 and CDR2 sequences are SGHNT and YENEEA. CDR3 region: CASSLVGGGYTF. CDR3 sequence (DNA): TGTGCCAGCAGCTTAGTTGGAGGTGGCTACACCTTC.

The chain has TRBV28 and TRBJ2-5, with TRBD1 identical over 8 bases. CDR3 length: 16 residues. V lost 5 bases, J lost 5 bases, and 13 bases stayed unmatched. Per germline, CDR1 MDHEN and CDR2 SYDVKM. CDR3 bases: TGTGCCAGCAGTATCACAGGGGGTCTCGGGCTGGAGACCCAGTACTTC. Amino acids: CASSITGGLGLETQYF.

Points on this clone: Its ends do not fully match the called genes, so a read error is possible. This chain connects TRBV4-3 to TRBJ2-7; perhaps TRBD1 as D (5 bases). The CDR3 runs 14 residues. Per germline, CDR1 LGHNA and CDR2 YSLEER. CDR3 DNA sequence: TGCGCCAGCAGCCAAGAAAGGCAGGGAAAGGAGCTGTACTTC. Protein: CASSQERQGKELYF.

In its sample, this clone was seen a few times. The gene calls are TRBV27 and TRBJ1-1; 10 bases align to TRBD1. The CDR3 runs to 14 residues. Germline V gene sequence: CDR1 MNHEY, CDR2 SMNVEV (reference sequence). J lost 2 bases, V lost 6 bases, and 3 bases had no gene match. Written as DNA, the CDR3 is TGTGCCAGCAGCCGGGACAGGGGAAACACTGAAGCTTTCTTT. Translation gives CASSRDRGNTEAFF.

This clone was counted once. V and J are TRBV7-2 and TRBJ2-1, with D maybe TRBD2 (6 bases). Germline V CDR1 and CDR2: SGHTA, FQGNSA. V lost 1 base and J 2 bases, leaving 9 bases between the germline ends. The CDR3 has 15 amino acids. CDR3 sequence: CASSLDGSTYNEQFF. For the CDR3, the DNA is TGTGCCAGCAGCTTAGACGGGAGTACCTACAATGAGCAGTTCTTC.

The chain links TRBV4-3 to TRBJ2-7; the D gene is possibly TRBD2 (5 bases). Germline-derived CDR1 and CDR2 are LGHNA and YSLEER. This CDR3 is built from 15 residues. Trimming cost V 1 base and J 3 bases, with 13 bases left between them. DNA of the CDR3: TGCGCCAGCAGCCAAGTCGTTGGACGGGACTACGAGCAGTACTTC. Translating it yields CASSQVVGRDYEQYF.

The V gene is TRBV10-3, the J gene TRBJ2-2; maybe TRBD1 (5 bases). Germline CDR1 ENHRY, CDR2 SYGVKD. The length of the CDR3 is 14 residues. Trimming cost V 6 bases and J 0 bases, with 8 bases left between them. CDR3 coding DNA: TGTGCCATCAGCAAAGGGGCGAACACCGGGGAGCTGTTTTTT. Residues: CAISKGANTGELFF.

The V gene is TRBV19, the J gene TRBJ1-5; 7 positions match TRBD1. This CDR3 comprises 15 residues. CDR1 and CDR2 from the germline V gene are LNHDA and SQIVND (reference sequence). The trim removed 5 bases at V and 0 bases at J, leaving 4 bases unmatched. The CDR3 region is CASSVGQFSNQPQHF. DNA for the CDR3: TGTGCCAGTAGTGTGGGACAGTTTAGCAATCAGCCCCAGCATTTT.

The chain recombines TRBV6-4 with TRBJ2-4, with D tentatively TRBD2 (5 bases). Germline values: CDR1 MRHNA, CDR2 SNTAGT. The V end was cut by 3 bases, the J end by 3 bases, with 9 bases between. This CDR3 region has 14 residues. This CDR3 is CASSETSGKNIQYF. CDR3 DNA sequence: TGTGCCAGCAGTGAAACCAGCGGCAAAAACATTCAGTACTTC.

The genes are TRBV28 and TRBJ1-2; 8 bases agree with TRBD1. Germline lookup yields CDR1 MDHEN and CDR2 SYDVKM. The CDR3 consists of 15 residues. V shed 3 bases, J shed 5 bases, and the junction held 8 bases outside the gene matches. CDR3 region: CASSFDGTGPYGYTF. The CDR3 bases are TGTGCCAGCAGTTTTGACGGGACAGGACCGTATGGCTACACCTTC.

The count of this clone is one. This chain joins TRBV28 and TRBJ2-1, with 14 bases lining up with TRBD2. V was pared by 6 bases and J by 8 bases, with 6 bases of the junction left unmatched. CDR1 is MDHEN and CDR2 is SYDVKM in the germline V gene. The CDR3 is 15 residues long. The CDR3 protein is CASSPGLAGVDEQFF. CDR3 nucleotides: TGTGCCAGCAGCCCGGGACTAGCGGGAGTAGATGAGCAGTTCTTC.

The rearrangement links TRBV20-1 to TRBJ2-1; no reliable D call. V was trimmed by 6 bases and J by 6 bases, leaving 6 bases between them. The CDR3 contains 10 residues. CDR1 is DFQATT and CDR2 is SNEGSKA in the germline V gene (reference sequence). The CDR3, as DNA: TGCAGTGCCGTTTTCAATGAGCAGTTCTTC. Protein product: CSAVFNEQFF.

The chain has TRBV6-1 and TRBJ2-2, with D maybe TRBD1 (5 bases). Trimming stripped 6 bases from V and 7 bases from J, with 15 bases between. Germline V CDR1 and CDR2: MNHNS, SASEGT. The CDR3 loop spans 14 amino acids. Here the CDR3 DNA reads TGTGCCAGCAGAGAAACAGGCCACAACGGGGAGCTGTTTTTT. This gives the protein CASRETGHNGELFF.

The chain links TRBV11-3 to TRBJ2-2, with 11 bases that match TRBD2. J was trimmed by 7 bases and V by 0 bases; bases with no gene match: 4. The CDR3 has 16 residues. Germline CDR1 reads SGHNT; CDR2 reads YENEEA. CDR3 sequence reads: CASSLDTSGRVGELFF. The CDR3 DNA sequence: TGTGCCAGCAGCTTAGATACTAGCGGGAGAGTCGGGGAGCTGTTTTTT.

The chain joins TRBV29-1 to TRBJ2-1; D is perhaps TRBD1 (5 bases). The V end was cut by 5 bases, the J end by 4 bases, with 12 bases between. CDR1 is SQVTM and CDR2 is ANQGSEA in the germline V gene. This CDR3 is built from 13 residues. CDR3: CSVISNRYNEQFF. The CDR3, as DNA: TGCAGCGTTATTTCGAACAGGTACAATGAGCAGTTCTTC.

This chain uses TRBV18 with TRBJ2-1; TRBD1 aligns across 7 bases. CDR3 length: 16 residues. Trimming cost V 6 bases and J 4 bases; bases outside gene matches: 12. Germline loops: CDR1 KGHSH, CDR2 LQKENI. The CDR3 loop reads CASSHRGDRDYNEQFF. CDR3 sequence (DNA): TGTGCCAGCTCGCACCGAGGGGACAGAGATTACAATGAGCAGTTCTTC.

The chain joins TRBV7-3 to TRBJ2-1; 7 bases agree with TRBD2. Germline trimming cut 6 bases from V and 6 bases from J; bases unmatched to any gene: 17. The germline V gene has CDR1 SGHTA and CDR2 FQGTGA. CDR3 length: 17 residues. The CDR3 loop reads CASSRLGGGPAVNEQFF. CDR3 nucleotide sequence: TGTGCCAGCAGTCGACTGGGGGGAGGGCCCGCGGTCAATGAGCAGTTCTTC. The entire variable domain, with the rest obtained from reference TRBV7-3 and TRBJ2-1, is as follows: GAGVSQTPSNKVTEKGKYVELRCDPISGHTALYWYRQSLGQGPEFLIYFQGTGAADDSGLPNDRFFAVRPEGSVSTLKIQRTERGDSAVYLCASSRLGGGPAVNEQFFGPGTRLTVL.

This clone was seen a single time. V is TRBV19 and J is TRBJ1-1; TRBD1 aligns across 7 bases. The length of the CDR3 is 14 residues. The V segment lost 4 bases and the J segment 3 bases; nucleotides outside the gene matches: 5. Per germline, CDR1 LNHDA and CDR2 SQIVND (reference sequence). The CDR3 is CASSRLQGYTEAFF. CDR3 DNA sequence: TGTGCCAGTAGTAGACTACAGGGGTACACTGAAGCTTTCTTT.

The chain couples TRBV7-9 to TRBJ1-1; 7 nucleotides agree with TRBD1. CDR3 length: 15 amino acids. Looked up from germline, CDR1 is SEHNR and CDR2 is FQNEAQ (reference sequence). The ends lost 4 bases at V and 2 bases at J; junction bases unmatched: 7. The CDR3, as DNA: TGTGCCAGCAGCTCCCCAGACAGGGTAAACACTGAAGCTTTCTTT. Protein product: CASSSPDRVNTEAFF.

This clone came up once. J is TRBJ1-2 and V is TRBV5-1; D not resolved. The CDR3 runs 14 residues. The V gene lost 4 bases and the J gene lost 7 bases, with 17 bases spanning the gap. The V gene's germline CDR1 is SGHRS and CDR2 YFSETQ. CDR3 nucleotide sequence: TGCGCCAGCAGCGAAGAAGTAGGCGGTGGTGGCTACACCTTC. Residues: CASSEEVGGGGYTF.

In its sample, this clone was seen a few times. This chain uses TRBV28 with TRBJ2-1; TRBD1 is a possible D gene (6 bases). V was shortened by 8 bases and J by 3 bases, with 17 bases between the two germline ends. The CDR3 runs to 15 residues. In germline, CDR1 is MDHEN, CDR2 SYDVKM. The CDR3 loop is CASLNHRERYNEQFF. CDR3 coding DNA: TGTGCCAGCCTAAACCACAGGGAACGCTACAATGAGCAGTTCTTC.

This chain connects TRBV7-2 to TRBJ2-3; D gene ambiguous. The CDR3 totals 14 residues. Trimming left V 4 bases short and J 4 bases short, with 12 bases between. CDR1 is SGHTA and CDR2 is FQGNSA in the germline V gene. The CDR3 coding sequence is TGTGCCAGCAGCTATGAGGCTTCCCCAGATACGCAGTATTTT. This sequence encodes CASSYEASPDTQYF.